The sample holds a few counts of the clone carrying this T cell receptor (beta chain). The entry originates in a study of sequential checkpoint blockade in melanoma. Across the whole study: Both treatment sequences were followed by maintenance nivolumab.

Trimming took off 5 bases at V and 11 bases at J, with 19 bases between the two ends. The germline gives CDR1 MNHEY, CDR2 SMNVEV (reference sequence). CDR3 length equals 14 residues. As for treatment: randomized to nivolumab then ipilimumab (arm A) or the reverse (arm B). Patients had received no earlier DNA-damaging chemotherapy. From thawed PBMCs, live CD3+CD8+ cells negative for CD19 and CD56 were sorted. This table comes from immunoSEQ multiplex PCR, and its TCRdb copy is limited to in-frame clones, with some not included. The sample contains 15,000 to 20,000 clones, roughly 70% of which appear only once.

This sample comprised CD8+ T cells sorted from blood (inferred from file names), obtained from a patient given nivolumab and ipilimumab in sequence. This TCR was recovered from a human donor with melanoma. The rearrangement joins TRBV27 to TRBJ1-5; D not resolved. Written as DNA, the CDR3 is TGTGCCAGCAGTCCCGACCCCCTCGTTGAGGCCCAGCATTTT. Amino acid sequence: CASSPDPLVEAQHF.